The 29 T cell receptor beta chains below all came from one sample that was sequenced in a study of T cells after yellow fever vaccination. Each CDR3 protein is one row after TCRdb ran MiXCR on the 5' RACE reads. The table lists around 500,000 distinct CDR3 sequences, 20% to 25% of them singletons. Specimen: PBMCs, collected roughly 20 days after the first yellow fever vaccination. Receptor source: a man younger than 30 who received the YFV17D yellow fever vaccine.

The rearrangement joins TRBV20-1 to TRBJ2-2, with 10 bases lining up with TRBD2. Germline CDR1 DFQATT, CDR2 SNEGSKA (reference sequence). CDR3 length equals 16 residues. With 5 bases clipped from V and 7 bases from J, the junction kept 13 bases outside the gene matches. As DNA, the CDR3 is TGCAGTGCTTCCCCCGGCAGCGGGGGGGCCGGCGGGGAGCTGTTTTTT. It specifies CSASPGSGGAGGELFF.

This chain uses TRBV19 with TRBJ2-2; the match to TRBD2 covers 7 bases. The CDR3 runs to 14 residues. The V segment lost 5 bases and the J segment 4 bases; nucleotides outside the gene matches: 4. Per germline, CDR1 LNHDA and CDR2 SQIVND (reference sequence). CDR3 sequence reads: CASSVRGFTGELFF. The CDR3 coding sequence is TGTGCCAGTAGTGTGCGGGGGTTCACCGGGGAGCTGTTTTTT. Looking up the rest from reference TRBV19 and TRBJ2-2 gives the full variable domain: DGGITQSPKYLFRKEGQNVTLSCEQNLNHDAMYWYRQDPGQGLRLIYYSQIVNDFQKGDIAEGYSVSREKKESFPLTVTSAQKNPTAFYLCASSVRGFTGELFFGEGSRLTVL.

This clonotype was observed at least ten times. The chain is built from TRBV5-1 and TRBJ2-3; D perhaps matches TRBD2 (6 bases). The germline V gene encodes CDR1 SGHRS and CDR2 YFSETQ. The CDR3 has 14 amino acids. Trimming cost V 2 bases and J 3 bases, with 10 bases left between them. CDR3 nucleotides: TGCGCCAGCAGCTTAGGCGGGGAGACAGATACGCAGTATTTT. The encoded protein is CASSLGGETDTQYF.

In this sample, this clonotype turned up a few times. J is TRBJ2-1 and V is TRBV7-9; D is perhaps TRBD2 (6 bases). V dropped 3 bases and J dropped 7 bases, with 13 bases sitting between them. This CDR3 has 14 amino acids. Germline V gene data show CDR1 as SEHNR and CDR2 as FQNEAQ (reference sequence). The CDR3 nucleotides read TGTGCCAGCAGCTTCAGGACTACGAGGAATGAGCAGTTCTTC. Translated, it gives CASSFRTTRNEQFF.

V gene TRBV6-2 or TRBV6-3 combines with J gene TRBJ2-1; no reliable D call. The V gene lost 4 bases and the J gene lost 3 bases, with 10 bases spanning the gap. CDR3 size: 14 residues. CDR1 MNHEY and CDR2 SVGEGT come from the germline V gene. CDR3 nucleotides: TGTGCCAGCAGTTCCTATCCGCACTACAATGAGCAGTTCTTC. Protein: CASSSYPHYNEQFF.

This clonotype came up a few times. The rearrangement joins TRBV25-1 to TRBJ1-3; D unresolved. Germline loops: CDR1 MGHDK, CDR2 SYGVNS. V lost 2 bases and J 4 bases, leaving 9 bases between the germline ends. The CDR3 consists of 14 residues. This CDR3 is CASSEMGSGNTIYF. The CDR3 region has the DNA TGTGCCAGCAGTGAAATGGGGTCGGGAAACACCATATATTTT.

CDR3 region: CASSLTVGGDTQHF. In nucleotides, the CDR3 is TGTGCCAGCAGCTTAACCGTGGGGGGGGATACGCAGCATTTT. This chain joins TRBV7-3 and TRBJ2-3; D is possibly TRBD1 (5 bases). The J call may be faulty, since TRBJ1-5 better matches the DNA end. CDR1 is SGHTA and CDR2 is FQGTGA in the germline V gene. The CDR3 sequence is 14 residues long.

This clonotype has more than one count but fewer than ten. V usage is TRBV10-1 and J usage is TRBJ2-7; D could derive from TRBD1 or TRBD2 (5 bases each). The CDR3 is made up of 16 amino acids. The germline gives CDR1 WNHNN, CDR2 SYGVQD (reference sequence). Trimming took 10 bases from V and 6 from J, leaving 28 bases between them. The DNA of the CDR3 is TGCGCCACCGGGGTCGGGACGGTGGAACGTGAGGTCGAGCAGTACGTC. The encoded protein is CATGVGTVEREVEQYV.

This clonotype was seen many times. The rearrangement joins TRBV5-1 to TRBJ1-1; possible D gene TRBD1, 6 bases. CDR3 length equals 14 residues. Trimming stripped 5 bases from V and 1 base from J, with 12 bases between. Germline V gene lookup returns CDR1 SGHRS and CDR2 YFSETQ. CDR3 loop: CASRLRDTNTEAFF. The CDR3, as DNA: TGCGCCAGCAGACTGCGGGACACGAACACTGAAGCTTTCTTT.

The V gene is TRBV15, the J gene TRBJ2-3; D not resolved. This CDR3 comprises 16 residues. Germline V gene lookup returns CDR1 LNHNV and CDR2 YYDKDF (reference sequence). The V end was cut by 1 base, the J end by 1 base, with 12 bases between. CDR3 bases: TGTGCCACCAGCAGAGCCCCGGGTAGTCGCACAGATACGCAGTATTTT. The encoded protein is CATSRAPGSRTDTQYF.

The chain recombines TRBV5-5 with TRBJ2-1; TRBD1 agrees at 7 bases. CDR1 and CDR2 (germline): SGHKS, YYEKEE (reference sequence). This CDR3 is built from 15 residues. V lost 2 bases to trimming and J lost 9 bases; unmatched junction nucleotides: 11. In DNA form, the CDR3 reads TGTGCCAGCAGCTTCCAAGAAGACAGGGTGGCTGAGCAGTTCTTC. Residues: CASSFQEDRVAEQFF.

The gene calls are TRBV20-1 and TRBJ2-1; 11 nucleotides match TRBD2. V shed 5 bases and J 8 bases; nucleotides not matched to a gene: 8. The germline V gene encodes CDR1 DFQATT and CDR2 SNEGSKA (reference sequence). The CDR3 has 14 amino acids. The CDR3 DNA sequence: TGCAGTGCTCCGCCTAGCGGGGGGCGTTATGAGCAGTTCTTC. It specifies CSAPPSGGRYEQFF.

This clonotype has ten or more counts. The rearrangement joins TRBV20-1 to TRBJ1-5, with 8 nucleotides matching TRBD1. This CDR3 has 12 residues. Germline V CDR1 and CDR2: DFQATT, SNEGSKA (reference sequence). With 3 bases clipped from V and 7 bases from J, the junction kept 2 bases outside the gene matches. CDR3 amino acids: CSARTGEQPQHF. The CDR3 DNA reads as TGCAGTGCTAGGACAGGGGAACAGCCCCAGCATTTT.

The chain is built from TRBV4-1 and TRBJ1-2, with D hard to call. The CDR3 extends over 14 amino acids. Trimming left V 0 bases short and J 8 bases short, with 13 bases between. The germline V gene has CDR1 MGHRA and CDR2 YSYEKL. CDR3 sequence (DNA): TGCGCCAGCAGCCAAGAACGGACCGGACGGGGCTACACCTTC. Encoded protein: CASSQERTGRGYTF.

V is TRBV6-5 and J is TRBJ1-5, with D hard to call. The CDR3 extends over 14 amino acids. Germline-derived CDR1 and CDR2 are MNHEY and SVGAGI. V was cut by 0 bases and J by 9 bases, with 12 bases left in between. CDR3 region: CASSYSNLLGPQHF. For the CDR3, the DNA is TGTGCCAGCAGTTACTCGAACCTCCTGGGGCCCCAGCATTTT.

The sample holds many counts of this clonotype. This rearrangement joins TRBV20-1 to TRBJ2-1; no reliable D call. Germline CDR1 is DFQATT and CDR2 is SNEGSKA (reference sequence). Trimming removed 1 base at V and 2 bases at J, with 12 bases between. The CDR3 is 15 residues long. CDR3 loop: CSARGSRQAYNEQFF. The DNA for the CDR3 is TGCAGTGCTAGAGGGTCTCGGCAGGCCTACAATGAGCAGTTCTTC.

The chain carries TRBV12-3 or TRBV12-4 and TRBJ2-7; 7 bases fit TRBD1. The CDR3 runs 13 residues. V lost 3 bases and J lost 6; bases outside the gene matches: 5. Here the CDR3 DNA reads TGTGCCAGCAGTTTTGACAGGGCCGGCGAGCAGTACGTC. This gives the protein CASSFDRAGEQYV.

In this sample, this clonotype turned up a few times. The chain couples TRBV4-2 to TRBJ1-5; a possible D gene is TRBD1 (5 bases). Deletions cut 6 bases from V and 10 bases from J, with 22 bases between. The CDR3 sequence is 15 residues long. Germline-derived CDR1 and CDR2 are LGHNA and YNFKEQ. This CDR3 is CASSHLQGLSQPQHF. DNA for the CDR3: TGTGCCAGCAGTCACCTCCAGGGCCTCAGTCAACCCCAGCATTTT.

This clonotype was picked up many times. Here the CDR3 omits its conserved ending phenylalanine or tryptophan, so a read error is the likely source. Because the CDR3's place on the DNA is in doubt, the DNA is left out and the CDR3 is given as listed by TCRdb. The chain combines TRBV27 with TRBJ2-7; TRBD1 is the table's D call, not checked against the DNA. CDR1 is MNHEY, CDR2 SMNVEV, per germline (reference sequence). Ends included, the CDR3 has 12 residues. CDR3 in amino acids: CASSTGGTGLSL.

The CDR3 nucleotides read TGCAGTGCTAGGGAGTCTAAACCCGGAGTTCTCTTGAACACTGAAGCTTTCTTT. Its translation: CSARESKPGVLLNTEAFF. V is TRBV20-1 and J is TRBJ1-1, with unresolved D. The CDR3 length is 18 residues. Germline loops: CDR1 DFQATT, CDR2 SNEGSKA (reference sequence). V was trimmed by 3 bases and J by 0 bases, leaving 23 bases between them.

This clonotype was recorded a few times. The rearrangement links TRBV29-1 to TRBJ2-3; D not certain. The CDR3 is 13 residues long. V gave up 4 bases and J gave up 2 bases, with 10 bases separating them. The germline V gene has CDR1 SQVTM and CDR2 ANQGSEA. CDR3: CSVVSQITDTQYF. Written as DNA, the CDR3 is TGCAGCGTTGTTTCCCAGATCACAGATACGCAGTATTTT.

The chain is built from TRBV5-1 and TRBJ1-2; D might be TRBD1 (6 bases). V shed 0 bases and J shed 8 bases, with 11 bases lying between them. The CDR3 has 13 amino acids. Germline loops: CDR1 SGHRS, CDR2 YFSETQ. This chain's CDR3 is CASSLGAGDGYTF. Written as DNA, the CDR3 is TGCGCCAGCAGCTTGGGTGCAGGGGACGGCTACACCTTC.

Only a few counts were recorded for this clonotype. The chain couples TRBV20-1 to TRBJ2-1; D perhaps matches TRBD1 (6 bases). The CDR3 length is 15 residues. V was clipped by 1 base and J by 4 bases, with 14 bases between them. The germline V gene has CDR1 DFQATT and CDR2 SNEGSKA (reference sequence). The CDR3 protein is CSARVQGWEYNEQFF. In DNA, the CDR3 is TGCAGTGCTAGAGTCCAGGGGTGGGAGTACAATGAGCAGTTCTTC.

V gene TRBV5-1 combines with J gene TRBJ2-7; TRBD1 might be the D (6 bases). Trimming left V 0 bases short and J 4 bases short, with 17 bases between. Germline loops: CDR1 SGHRS, CDR2 YFSETQ. This CDR3 has 16 amino acids. The CDR3 is CASSLVAGAIGYEQYF. The DNA of the CDR3 is TGCGCCAGCAGCTTGGTCGCAGGGGCGATCGGGTACGAGCAGTACTTC.

J is TRBJ1-1 and V is TRBV20-1; D not resolved. CDR3 length: 14 residues. The V and J ends lost 0 bases and 0 bases respectively, with 8 bases between them. Germline CDR1 is DFQATT and CDR2 is SNEGSKA (reference sequence). CDR3 protein: CSARDGRLNTEAFF. CDR3 DNA sequence: TGCAGTGCTAGAGACGGCAGATTGAACACTGAAGCTTTCTTT.

The V call is TRBV7-2, the J call TRBJ1-6; a possible D gene is TRBD1 (5 bases). Trimming stripped 1 base from V and 0 bases from J, with 7 bases between. The CDR3 consists of 16 residues. In germline, CDR1 is SGHTA, CDR2 FQGNSA. CDR3 coding DNA: TGTGCCAGCAGCTTAGAAGGGACCTCCTATAATTCACCCCTCCACTTT. Translated, it gives CASSLEGTSYNSPLHF.

This clonotype was detected a few times. The chain carries TRBV4-1 and TRBJ2-2; D is uncertain. Trimming shortened V by 1 base and J by 1 base, and 7 bases separated the two germline ends. The length of the CDR3 is 15 residues. Germline V lookup: CDR1 MGHRA, CDR2 YSYEKL. This CDR3 reads CASSQVEQNTGELFF. The CDR3 DNA reads as TGCGCCAGCAGCCAAGTGGAACAGAACACCGGGGAGCTGTTTTTT.

This clonotype was seen a single time. The chain uses TRBV29-1 and TRBJ2-1; 7 bases fit TRBD1. Germline V gene data show CDR1 as SQVTM and CDR2 as ANQGSEA. CDR3 length: 13 amino acids. The trim removed 7 bases at V and 9 bases at J, leaving 12 bases unmatched. Here the CDR3 reads CSAIQGGWGEQFF. For the CDR3, the DNA is TGCAGCGCTATTCAAGGGGGCTGGGGTGAGCAGTTCTTC.

This chain links TRBV9 with TRBJ1-2, with a tentative D call TRBD1 (5 bases). Germline values: CDR1 SGDLS, CDR2 YYNGEE. This CDR3 contains 16 residues. The V end was cut by 0 bases, the J end by 8 bases, with 20 bases between. In nucleotides, the CDR3 is TGTGCCAGCAGCGTAGATATAGCAGGGCCCTATAGGGGCTACACCTTC. Its translation: CASSVDIAGPYRGYTF.